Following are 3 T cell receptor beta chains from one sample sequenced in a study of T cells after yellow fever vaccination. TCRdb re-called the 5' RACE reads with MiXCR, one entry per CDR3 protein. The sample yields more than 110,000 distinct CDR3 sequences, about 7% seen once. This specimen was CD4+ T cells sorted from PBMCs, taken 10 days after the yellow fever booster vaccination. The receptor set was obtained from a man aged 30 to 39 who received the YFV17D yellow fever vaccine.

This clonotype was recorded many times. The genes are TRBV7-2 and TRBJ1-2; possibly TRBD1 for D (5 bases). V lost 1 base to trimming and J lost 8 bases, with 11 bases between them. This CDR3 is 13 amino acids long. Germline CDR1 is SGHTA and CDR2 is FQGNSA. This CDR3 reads CASSLDPGDGYTF. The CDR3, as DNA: TGTGCCAGCAGCTTAGATCCTGGGGACGGCTACACCTTC.

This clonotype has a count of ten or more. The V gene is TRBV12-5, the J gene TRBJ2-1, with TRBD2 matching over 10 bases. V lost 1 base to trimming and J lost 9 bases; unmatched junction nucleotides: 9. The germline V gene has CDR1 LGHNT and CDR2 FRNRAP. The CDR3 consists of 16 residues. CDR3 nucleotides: TGTGCTAGTGGTTTGGCCGGGACTAGCGTTGTCGGTGAGCAGTTCTTC. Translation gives CASGLAGTSVVGEQFF.

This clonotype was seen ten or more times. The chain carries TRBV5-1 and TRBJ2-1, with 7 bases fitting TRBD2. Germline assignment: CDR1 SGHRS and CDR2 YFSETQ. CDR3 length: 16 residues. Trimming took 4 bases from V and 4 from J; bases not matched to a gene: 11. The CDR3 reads CASSPQSSGVYNEQFF. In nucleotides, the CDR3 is TGCGCCAGCAGCCCCCAGTCAAGCGGGGTATACAATGAGCAGTTCTTC.